This T cell receptor beta chain derives from a study of T cells in Graves' hyperthyroidism and ophthalmopathy. Broader study findings: The majority of expanded thyroid clonotypes above 0.001 also appeared in blood.

V was trimmed by 1 base and J by 5 bases, leaving 17 bases between them. Per the germline V gene, CDR1 is DFQATT and CDR2 is SNEGSKA (reference sequence). The CDR3 covers 15 residues. Researchers took RNA transcripts and amplified the TCR beta CDR3 regions from them. With the HTBI primer set, the TCR CDR3 went through a first round of RT-PCR. MiXCR, run by TCRdb on the multiplex PCR reads, gives a single entry per CDR3 protein. The data show over 700,000 distinct CDR3 sequences, just over 35% seen once. To note about this clonotype: Its antigen is unidentified. The CDR3 end shows no conserved phenylalanine or tryptophan, and so a read error is likely.

This TCR came from a woman aged 35 to 49 with Graves' hyperthyroidism. The V call is TRBV20-1, the J call TRBJ2-5; D may correspond to TRBD1 or TRBD2 (7 bases each). Sequenced input: blood. The CDR3 coding sequence is TGCAGTGCTAGAGCGGCCAGGGGGGGAGAGGAGACCCAGTACCTC. It translates to CSARAARGGEETQYL.